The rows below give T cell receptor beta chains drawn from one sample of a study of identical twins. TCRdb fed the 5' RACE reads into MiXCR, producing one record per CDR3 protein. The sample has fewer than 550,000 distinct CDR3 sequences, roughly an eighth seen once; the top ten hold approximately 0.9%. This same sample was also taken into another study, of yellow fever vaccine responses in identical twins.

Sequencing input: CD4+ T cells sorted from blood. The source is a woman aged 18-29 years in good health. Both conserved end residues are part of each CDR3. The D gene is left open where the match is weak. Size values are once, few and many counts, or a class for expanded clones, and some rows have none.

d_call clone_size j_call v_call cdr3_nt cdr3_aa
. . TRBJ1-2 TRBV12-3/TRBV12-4 TGTGCCAGCACCCCGACCGGACCTTTTTTTGGCTACACCTTC CASTPTGPFFGYTF
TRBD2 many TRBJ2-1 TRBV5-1 TGCGCCAGCAGCGTCGGGGCACTAGCGGGAGGGTCCTACAATGAGCAGTTCTTC CASSVGALAGGSYNEQFF
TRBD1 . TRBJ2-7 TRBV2 TGTGCCAGCAGAATTAATACAGGGGCCGAGCAGTACTTC CASRINTGAEQYF
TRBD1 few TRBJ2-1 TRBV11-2 TGTGCCAGCAGCCCGGACAGGGAAAGGTACAATGAGCAGTTCTTC CASSPDRERYNEQFF
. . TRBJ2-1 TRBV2 TGTGCCAGCAGGCAGGGTAGTTCCTACAATGAGCAGTTCTTC CASRQGSSYNEQFF
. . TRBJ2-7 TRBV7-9 TGTGCCAGCAGCTCCCCCCCGCCCGACGAGCAGTACTTC CASSSPPPDEQYF
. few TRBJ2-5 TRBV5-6 TGTGCCAGCAGCTTCGGCCAATGGCAGTACCAAGAGACCCAGTACTTC CASSFGQWQYQETQYF
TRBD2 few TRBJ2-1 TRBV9 TGTGCCAGCAGCGTAGTAGGTAGCGGGAGGTACAATGAGCAGTTCTTC CASSVVGSGRYNEQFF
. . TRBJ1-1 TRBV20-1 TGCAGTGCTCCGACGGGGAAAGCGGGCACTGAAGCTTTCTTT CSAPTGKAGTEAFF
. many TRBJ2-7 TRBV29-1 TGCAGCGTTGTTCTTCGGGACTACGAGCAGTACTTC CSVVLRDYEQYF
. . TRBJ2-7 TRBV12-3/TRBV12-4 TGTGCCAGCAGTGCCCCGCTGGGGGTGCAGTACTTC CASSAPLGVQYF
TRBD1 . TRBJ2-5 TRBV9 TGTGCCAGCAGCCCCCAGGGACAGGGGAGGACCCAGTACTTC CASSPQGQGRTQYF
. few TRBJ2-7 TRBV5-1 TGCGCCAGCAGCTTGGCGGCAGGGGTGAGTGTCTCACGCGAGCAGTACTTC CASSLAAGVSVSREQYF
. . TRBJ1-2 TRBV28 TGTGCCAGCTCCGGGGGCCTGGCCTATGGCTACACCTTC CASSGGLAYGYTF
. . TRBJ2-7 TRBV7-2 TGTGCCAGCAGGACGGGGCCGTCCGAGCAGTACTTC CASRTGPSEQYF
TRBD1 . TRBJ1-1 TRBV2 TGTGCCAGCAGTCAAACAGGGGTTAGGACTGAAGCTTTCTTT CASSQTGVRTEAFF
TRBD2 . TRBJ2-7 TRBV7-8 TGTGCCAGCAGCTTAGAAACTTTCGGGACTAGGAACTCCTACGAGCAGTACTTC CASSLETFGTRNSYEQYF
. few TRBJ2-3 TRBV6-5 TGTGCCAGCAGTTACTCTCCAGGGAAGTTAGATACGCAGTATTTT CASSYSPGKLDTQYF
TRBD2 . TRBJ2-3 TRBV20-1 TGCATCTGGGGCCCAGCGGGATTGACAGATACGCAGTATTTT CIWGPAGLTDTQYF
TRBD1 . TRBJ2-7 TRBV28 TGTGCCAGCAGTTCCCCAGTGGTGGGACAGGGCTACGAGCAGTACTTC CASSSPVVGQGYEQYF
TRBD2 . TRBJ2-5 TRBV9 TGTGCCAGCAGCGTAGACGGTAGCGGGGGGCTCCAAGAGACCCAGTACTTC CASSVDGSGGLQETQYF
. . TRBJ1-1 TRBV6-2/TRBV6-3 TGTGCCAGCAGTTACCGGCCGACGGGGAACACTGAAGCTTTCTTT CASSYRPTGNTEAFF
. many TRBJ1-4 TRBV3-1 TGTGCCAGCAGCCAAGTCCAAGGGTCTGGTGAAAAACTGTTTTTT CASSQVQGSGEKLFF
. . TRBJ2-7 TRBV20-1 TGCAGGGGGGGACCGATCTCCTACGAGCAGTACTTC CRGGPISYEQYF
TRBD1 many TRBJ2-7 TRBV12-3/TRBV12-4 TGTGCCAGCAGTTTGGGACAGGCGACATACGAGCAGTACTTC CASSLGQATYEQYF
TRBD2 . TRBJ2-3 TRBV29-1 TGCAGCGTCCAAGCGGGGTTTAGCACAGATACGCAGTATTTT CSVQAGFSTDTQYF
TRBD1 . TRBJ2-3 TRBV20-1 TGCAGTGCTAGAGATCCGGGACAGGGTCCAGATACGCAGTATTTT CSARDPGQGPDTQYF
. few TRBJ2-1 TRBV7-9 TGTGCCAGCAGATCCGGCCCGGTGGGCCCCTACAATGAGCAGTTCTTC CASRSGPVGPYNEQFF
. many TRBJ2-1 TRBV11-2 TGTGCCAGCAACCGGGAGTTGTACAATGAGCAGTTCTTC CASNRELYNEQFF
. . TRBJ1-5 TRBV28 TGTGCCAGCAGTTTACTGGGACTTGGCAATCAGCCCCAGCATTTT CASSLLGLGNQPQHF
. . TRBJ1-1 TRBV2 TGTGCCAGCAGTTTGCGGATAAACACTGAAGCTTTCTTT CASSLRINTEAFF
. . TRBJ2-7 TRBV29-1 TGCAGCGTTTCAAGGGGAAGTATCTACGAGCAGTACTTC CSVSRGSIYEQYF
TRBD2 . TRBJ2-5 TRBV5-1 TGCGCCAGCAGCTTAGCGGGGATCCAAGAGACCCAGTACTTC CASSLAGIQETQYF
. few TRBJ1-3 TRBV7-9 TGTGCCAGCAGCGACATAGGACGGGACTCTGGAAACACCATATATTTT CASSDIGRDSGNTIYF
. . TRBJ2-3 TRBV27 TGTGCCAGCAGTTTTCTTGTGGCGGAGACTAGCACAGATACGCAGTATTTT CASSFLVAETSTDTQYF
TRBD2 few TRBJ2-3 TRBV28 TGTGCCAGCAGCTTTGGGGAAAGCAGCGGGAGAGGGACAGATACGCAGTATTTT CASSFGESSGRGTDTQYF
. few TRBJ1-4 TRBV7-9 TGTGCCAGCAGCGGGGACATCGGAGAAAAACTGTTTTTT CASSGDIGEKLFF